This is a list of T cell receptor beta chains from one sample in a study of cytomegalovirus exposure and HLA in healthy donors. The method was immunoSEQ multiplex PCR; TCRdb's version includes in-frame clones alone and lacks a portion of them. The table shows some 88,000 clones, with about 63% occurring only once. The sequencing sample was made of PBMCs. Receptor source: a woman aged 30 to 39 in good health and CMV-seronegative. CDR3s include the opening cysteine and the closing phenylalanine or tryptophan. D genes are given only for firm matches. Clone size is shown for a subset of rows, as once, few, many or a class of expanded clone.

>TRBD2|TRBV11-1|few|TRBJ2-1|18
TGTGCCAGCAGCCGGCAACGACGAAATAGCGGGGCGGGGGATGAGCAGTTCTTC
CASSRQRRNSGAGDEQFF
>.|TRBV18|few|TRBJ2-1|17
TGTGCCAGCTCACCACCGCTAGCCCTGAGCTCCTACAATGAGCAGTTCTTC
CASSPPLALSSYNEQFF
>TRBD1|TRBV5-4|.|TRBJ1-1|12
TGTGCCAGCGGGACAGTGGGAACTGAAGCTTTCTTT
CASGTVGTEAFF
>TRBD2|TRBV5-1|.|TRBJ2-3|16
TGCGCCAGCAGCTTGGTAGCGGGATGGGGCACAGATACGCAGTATTTT
CASSLVAGWGTDTQYF
>.|TRBV6-5|.|TRBJ1-1|15
TGTGCCAGCAGTTACTCGATAGGGGGTAACCTTGAAGCTTTCTTT
CASSYSIGGNLEAFF
>TRBD2|TRBV11-2|few|TRBJ2-1|14
TGTGCCAGCAGCTTGGCGGGAGGGTTGTATGAGCAGTTCTTC
CASSLAGGLYEQFF
>.|TRBV10-3|.|TRBJ1-2|12
TGTGTCACGGCGGGCCCCAGCCAGGGCTACACCTTC
CVTAGPSQGYTF
>TRBD1|TRBV11-1|few|TRBJ1-1|14
TGTGCCAGCACTCCCAGGACAGGGGTTACTGAAGCTTTCTTT
CASTPRTGVTEAFF
>.|TRBV29-1|.|TRBJ2-7|11
TGCAGCGTTGAACTCAGCTACGAGCAGTACTTC
CSVELSYEQYF
>TRBD1|TRBV7-2|.|TRBJ1-4|17
TGTGCCAGCAGCCCGCGGACAGGGCCAGCAACTAATGAAAAACTGTTTTTT
CASSPRTGPATNEKLFF
>.|TRBV7-2|.|TRBJ2-7|14
TGTGCCAGCAGCAGCCTCGCGGGTAATTACGAGCAGTACTTC
CASSSLAGNYEQYF
>TRBD2|TRBV27|.|TRBJ2-3|15
TGTGCCAGCACTCATAGCGGGGAGCCCACAGATACGCAGTATTTT
CASTHSGEPTDTQYF
>.|TRBV7-9|.|TRBJ2-5|14
TGTGCCAGCAGTAACTACAGGGACCAAGAGACCCAGTACTTC
CASSNYRDQETQYF
>.|TRBV25-1|once|TRBJ1-4|14
TGTGCCAGCAGTGAATTACCCAGATCAGGAAAACTGTTTTTT
CASSELPRSGKLFF
>.|TRBV28|.|TRBJ2-7|15
TGTGCCAGCAGTCACTCGTTACAGGCGGACTACGAGCAGTACTTC
CASSHSLQADYEQYF
>TRBD2|TRBV27|.|TRBJ2-7|14
TGTGCCAGCAGTCCCCGGGACTACTCCTACGAGCAGTACTTC
CASSPRDYSYEQYF
>TRBD2|TRBV13|.|TRBJ2-1|13
TGTGCCAGCAGCGGCCGGCGAACGAGCGGGAGGATCTTC
CASSGRRTSGRIF
>.|TRBV6-5|.|TRBJ1-3|15
TGTGCCAGCAGTTACGTGTCGGGGGTTGGAAACACCATATATTTT
CASSYVSGVGNTIYF
>.|TRBV18|.|TRBJ1-1|14
TGTGCCAGCTCACAGCGACAGATTAACACTGAAGCTTTCTTT
CASSQRQINTEAFF
>TRBD1|TRBV27|few|TRBJ2-7|14
TGTGCCAGCAGTCGCAGGGACAGGAAACGCGAGCAGTACTTC
CASSRRDRKREQYF
>TRBD1|TRBV18|.|TRBJ1-2|16
TGTGCCAGCTCCCGGGACAGGGGGACGTCAGGCTATGGCTACACCTTC
CASSRDRGTSGYGYTF
>TRBD2|TRBV5-6|few|TRBJ2-1|15
TGTGCCAGCCTTGCCAACCGCGGGAGGGCCTATGAGCAGTTCTTC
CASLANRGRAYEQFF
>TRBD2|TRBV5-1|.|TRBJ2-3|14
TGCGCCAGCATCGGGGGGGGAAGCACAGATACGCAGTATTTT
CASIGGGSTDTQYF
>.|TRBV5-4|.|TRBJ2-7|15
TGTGCCAGCAGCGCGCCTACTGGCGGATTCTACGAGCAGTACTTC
CASSAPTGGFYEQYF
>.|TRBV19|few|TRBJ2-1|15
TGTGCCAGTAGCCTGTTGACAGGAAGGGTCAATGAGCAGTTCTTC
CASSLLTGRVNEQFF
>.|TRBV6-5|.|TRBJ2-7|15
TGTGCCAGCAGTTACTCGAGGCACCCAGCCTACGAGCAGTACTTC
CASSYSRHPAYEQYF
>.|TRBV27|.|TRBJ1-2|14
TGTGCCAGCCGCGGGGGGGGCGAGGGGTATGGCTACACCTTC
CASRGGGEGYGYTF
>TRBD1|TRBV6-1|few|TRBJ1-1|14
TGTGCCAGCATTGCCGGGACAGAGAACACTGAAGCTTTCTTT
CASIAGTENTEAFF
>TRBD2|TRBV5-1|.|TRBJ2-3|16
TGCGCCAGCAGTCAGCGGGGGGGCCTTAGCACAGATACGCAGTATTTT
CASSQRGGLSTDTQYF
>TRBD1|TRBV2|.|TRBJ1-5|13
TGTGCCAGCAGAGAGGACAGGTCCCAGCCCCAGCATTTT
CASREDRSQPQHF
>.|TRBV4-3|few|TRBJ2-1|13
TGCGCCAGCAGCCAAATCCCAAACAATGAGCAGTTCTTC
CASSQIPNNEQFF
>.|TRBV27|few|TRBJ1-2|17
TGTGCCAGCAGTTTAAGCGGGTCTGACGGTCTCAACTATGGCTACACCTTC
CASSLSGSDGLNYGYTF
>TRBD1|TRBV7-6|.|TRBJ1-6|15
TGTGCCAGCAGCTTAATCGGACAGGGCCGATCACCCCTCCACTTT
CASSLIGQGRSPLHF
>.|TRBV4-2|.|TRBJ2-7|17
TGTGCCAGCAGCCAAGACCGGGCGGGGGACAGGACCTACGAGCAGTACTTC
CASSQDRAGDRTYEQYF
>TRBD1|TRBV10-3|.|TRBJ1-2|14
TGTGCCATCAGTGACTCGGACAGGGGGCTAGGCTACACCTTC
CAISDSDRGLGYTF
>TRBD1|TRBV13|once|TRBJ1-2|14
TGTGCCAGCAGCCCAGGGGGCTCCCACTATGGCTACACCTTC
CASSPGGSHYGYTF
>.|TRBV19|few|TRBJ2-7|13
TGTGCCAGTAGTATAGGCCGGGACTACGAGCAGTACTTC
CASSIGRDYEQYF
>TRBD2|TRBV27|.|TRBJ2-3|17
TGTGCCAGCAACACTCTCCCGGGGACTAGCAACACAGATACGCAGTATTTT
CASNTLPGTSNTDTQYF
>TRBD1|TRBV5-1|.|TRBJ1-1|17
TGCGCCAGCAGCTTGGTCCCGTCCGGACAGGGCATAACTGAAGCTTTCTTT
CASSLVPSGQGITEAFF
>TRBD1|TRBV11-2|few|TRBJ2-1|16
TGTGCCAGCAGCTCCAGGACAGGGGGCTCCTACAATGAGCAGTTCTTC
CASSSRTGGSYNEQFF